Listed below are T cell receptor beta chains from one sample, sequenced in a study of T-cell reconstitution after alpha-beta-depleted transplantation in children. From the PCR reads, TCRdb called clonotypes with MiXCR, one entry per CDR3 protein. The sample records about 590,000 distinct CDR3 sequences, about an eighth being singletons. Sequences were derived from PBMCs, mostly from graft donor cells, sampled 360 days after TCRalphabeta/CD19-depleted stem cell transplant. Source of these receptors: a male patient between 10 and 17 years old who had a stem cell transplant for acute myeloid leukemia, so the T cells may come from the graft donor. Each CDR3 is given with its conserved first and last residue. D genes are given only for firm matches. Clone size, where shown, is once, few, many, or a class for clones that have expanded.

abundance	d_gene	v_gene	j_gene	CDR3nt	CDR3aa
-	-	TRBV19	TRBJ1-1	TGTGCCAGTAGTTTCCGTCCAGGCACTGAAGCTTTCTTT	CASSFRPGTEAFF
-	-	TRBV18	TRBJ2-2	TGTGCCAGCTCACGGCGGGATAGGGACACCGGGGAGCTGTTTTTT	CASSRRDRDTGELFF
-	-	TRBV20-1	TRBJ2-1	TGCAGTGCTCTCACCCCCGGCGGGCCCAATGAGCAGTTCTTC	CSALTPGGPNEQFF
-	-	TRBV4-2	TRBJ2-3	TGTGCCAGCAGCCAAGATGATCGCGTGGGAGATACGCAGTATTTT	CASSQDDRVGDTQYF
few	TRBD2	TRBV12-3/TRBV12-4	TRBJ2-1	TGTGCCAGCATTAACCTACGGGCTAGCGGGAGACAAAATGAGCAGTTCTTC	CASINLRASGRQNEQFF
-	TRBD2	TRBV5-4	TRBJ2-5	TGTGCCAGCAGTCGTTCTACTTGGACTAGCGGGAATGGGGAGACCCAGTACTTC	CASSRSTWTSGNGETQYF
few	TRBD1	TRBV27	TRBJ2-7	TGTGCCAGCAGTTTACCCGGACAGGGGGCTCGGTACGAGCAGTACTTC	CASSLPGQGARYEQYF
-	-	TRBV19	TRBJ2-2	TGTGCCAGTAGTATGGTACTAGCAAACACCGGGGAGCTGTTTTTT	CASSMVLANTGELFF
few	TRBD2	TRBV29-1	TRBJ2-7	TGCAGCGTCAGACTAGCGGTCTCCTACGAGCAGTACTTC	CSVRLAVSYEQYF
-	-	TRBV20-1	TRBJ1-6	TGCAGTGCTAGAGAGGGCAGGGCGCATTCACCCCTCCACTTT	CSAREGRAHSPLHF
-	TRBD2	TRBV4-3	TRBJ2-7	TGCGCCAGCAGCCTGGACGCGGGAGGACCCTCCTACGAGCAGTACTTC	CASSLDAGGPSYEQYF
many	TRBD2	TRBV6-5	TRBJ2-3	TGTGCCAGCAGTTCTACCCGACTAGCCCGCACAGATACGCAGTATTTT	CASSSTRLARTDTQYF
-	-	TRBV29-1	TRBJ2-7	TGCAGCGTTGCTTACAGGGCATACTCCTACGAGCAGTACTTC	CSVAYRAYSYEQYF
many	TRBD2	TRBV29-1	TRBJ2-1	TGCAGCGCCCGAAACCCAGCGGGGGGAGGGAATGAGCAGTTCTTC	CSARNPAGGGNEQFF
few	-	TRBV20-1	TRBJ2-1	TGCAGTGCTAGGCGGGGTAACCCTACCTACAATGAGCAGTTCTTC	CSARRGNPTYNEQFF
-	TRBD1	TRBV11-2	TRBJ2-3	TGTGCCAGCAGCTCCAGGACAGGGGTCACAGATACGCAGTATTTT	CASSSRTGVTDTQYF
few	TRBD1	TRBV10-3	TRBJ2-7	TGTGCCATCAGTGATTACCTAACAGGGGGCAGAGAGCAGTACTTC	CAISDYLTGGREQYF
few	-	TRBV11-2	TRBJ2-6	TGTGCCAGCAGCATTCTAGGTAGAGTGTCCTCTGGGGCCAACGTCCTGACTTTC	CASSILGRVSSGANVLTF
few	TRBD1	TRBV11-1	TRBJ2-4	TGTGCCAGCAGCTTAGCGACAGGGTTCGAAAACATTCAGTACTTC	CASSLATGFENIQYF
few	-	TRBV18	TRBJ2-3	TGTGCCAGCTCACCACCGGGGGGGCGCGGCGATACGCAGTATTTT	CASSPPGGRGDTQYF
few	TRBD1	TRBV5-6	TRBJ2-7	TGTGCCAGCAGCTTGTTATGGGACAGGGGCGATTACGAGCAGTACTTC	CASSLLWDRGDYEQYF
few	-	TRBV5-1	TRBJ2-1	TGCGCCAGCAGCCCGGCAACTCACAATGAGCAGTTCTTC	CASSPATHNEQFF
-	-	TRBV6-6	TRBJ2-1	TGTGCCAGCCTGACAGCGGTGGGCAATGAGCAGTTCTTC	CASLTAVGNEQFF
-	TRBD2	TRBV6-1	TRBJ2-7	TGTGCCAGCAAACGGATAGCGGGAGGGGTTTCTAGCTACGAGCAGTACTTC	CASKRIAGGVSSYEQYF
many	TRBD2	TRBV30	TRBJ2-1	TGTGCCTGGAGACTAGCGGGACGATTCGGCAATGAGCAGTTCTTC	CAWRLAGRFGNEQFF
once	-	TRBV7-9	TRBJ1-1	TGTGCCAGCAGCTTAGCGCTAAGAGAGAACACTGAAGCTTTCTTT	CASSLALRENTEAFF
few	TRBD1	TRBV11-2	TRBJ2-4	TGTGCCAGCAGCCCGGGGACAGGGGGCTGGGAAAACATTCAGTACTTC	CASSPGTGGWENIQYF
few	TRBD1	TRBV20-1	TRBJ1-5	TGCAGTGCGCAACAGGGGAGTCCCAATCAGCCCCAGCATTTT	CSAQQGSPNQPQHF
-	TRBD2	TRBV7-8	TRBJ2-3	TGTGCCAGCAGCTCAAGCCCTATAGGGGCGGGGGGATCCTTCACAGATACGCAGTATTTT	CASSSSPIGAGGSFTDTQYF
many	TRBD1	TRBV12-3/TRBV12-4	TRBJ2-7	TGTGCCAGCAGTTTAGTAAGGGGGCCCTACGAGCAGTACTTC	CASSLVRGPYEQYF
few	-	TRBV20-1	TRBJ2-1	TGCAGTGCTAGCGGGGACTCCTACAATGAGCAGTTCTTC	CSASGDSYNEQFF
once	TRBD2	TRBV4-3	TRBJ2-1	TGCGCCTGCAGCCAAGGTAGCGGGGCGTACAATGAGCAGTTCTTC	CACSQGSGAYNEQFF
-	-	TRBV20-1	TRBJ1-2	TGCAGTGCTAGAGTAGACAGCCGCTCTGGTGGCTACACCTTC	CSARVDSRSGGYTF
few	-	TRBV25-1	TRBJ2-1	TGTGCCAGCAGTTCTTACCCCGACCACAATGAGCAGTTCTTC	CASSSYPDHNEQFF
few	TRBD2	TRBV7-3	TRBJ2-7	TGTGCCAGCAGCTTAGGGGTGACTAGCGGGAGGGTCACCTACGAGCAGTACTTC	CASSLGVTSGRVTYEQYF
-	TRBD2	TRBV3-1	TRBJ2-1	TGTGCCAGCAGCCAAGAGATTTTGACTAGCGGGAGGGCTCGGTTCTTC	CASSQEILTSGRARFF
-	TRBD1	TRBV28	TRBJ2-1	TGTGCCAGCAGTCCGCCGAACAGGGGGAAGAGCTCCTACAATGAGCAGTTCTTC	CASSPPNRGKSSYNEQFF
-	TRBD1	TRBV7-2	TRBJ1-2	TGTGCCAGCAGAACAGGGGGTAGCTATGGCTACACCTTC	CASRTGGSYGYTF
-	TRBD2	TRBV10-3	TRBJ2-7	TGTGCCCCCCGTAGTCAGCGGGGGACTCACTACGAGCAGTACTTC	CAPRSQRGTHYEQYF
few	TRBD1	TRBV20-1	TRBJ2-5	TGCAGTGCTAGACCGACAGGGTATCAGGAGACCCAGTACTTC	CSARPTGYQETQYF
many	TRBD2	TRBV7-2	TRBJ2-2	TGTGCCAGCAGCCCACTAGCGGGAGAAAACGGGGAGCTGTTTTTT	CASSPLAGENGELFF
-	-	TRBV20-1	TRBJ2-1	TGCAGTGCCCCATCTTTACGGCGGAGGGGGTCCTACAATGAGCAGTTCTTC	CSAPSLRRRGSYNEQFF
few	-	TRBV15	TRBJ2-1	TGTGCCACCGCGGCCTACAATGAGCAGTTCTTC	CATAAYNEQFF
few	-	TRBV5-6	TRBJ2-3	TGTGCCAGCAGCCCCGGCGCAGGCCCAGATACGCAGTATTTT	CASSPGAGPDTQYF
few	-	TRBV28	TRBJ2-1	TGTGCCAGCAGTTTGTTGGTGGCGATAGCCCCGGGACTGAGGGACAATGAGCAGTTCTTC	CASSLLVAIAPGLRDNEQFF
many	TRBD2	TRBV12-3/TRBV12-4	TRBJ2-1	TGTGCCAGCAGTCCATCAAGCGGGAGCTCCTACAATGAGCAGTTCTTC	CASSPSSGSSYNEQFF
many	-	TRBV10-3	TRBJ1-6	TGTGCCATCAGTGCCTCTGGGTCCAATTCACCCCTCCACTTT	CAISASGSNSPLHF
many	-	TRBV10-3	TRBJ2-7	TGTGCCATCAGTGAGTCGTGGGATTTCGAGCAGTACTTC	CAISESWDFEQYF
few	TRBD1	TRBV6-5	TRBJ2-3	TGTGCCAGCAGTTTAACGACCGGGACAGGGACAGATACGCAGTATTTT	CASSLTTGTGTDTQYF
-	TRBD2	TRBV24-1	TRBJ2-3	TGTGCCACCAGTGATCCACTCCTAGCGGGAGGCCTACCGGGGACAGATACGCAGTATTTT	CATSDPLLAGGLPGTDTQYF
-	-	TRBV5-1	TRBJ2-1	TGCGCCAGCAGCGTCCCCCAGGTTAATAAGGGCAGGGAGATTTGGAATGAGCAGTTCTTC	CASSVPQVNKGREIWNEQFF
few	TRBD2	TRBV29-1	TRBJ2-5	TGCAGCTTACTAGCGGGCGAGACCCAGTACTTC	CSLLAGETQYF
many	-	TRBV20-1	TRBJ1-3	TGCAGTGCTAAGGACAATCAACGAAACACCATATATTTT	CSAKDNQRNTIYF
few	-	TRBV21-1	TRBJ2-5	TGTGCCAGCAGCGTGAGGCGAGAGACCCAGTACTTC	CASSVRRETQYF
-	-	TRBV9	TRBJ1-5	TGTGCCAGCAGCGTAGGACAGTTTAACAATCAGCCCCAGCATTTT	CASSVGQFNNQPQHF
-	-	TRBV7-8	TRBJ2-1	TGTGCCAGCAGCACCGGACGGTCTGGAAATGAGCAGTTCTTC	CASSTGRSGNEQFF
-	-	TRBV29-1	TRBJ2-7	TGCAGCGTTGTGAGAGGGGGGGACTCCTACGAGCAGTACTTC	CSVVRGGDSYEQYF
-	TRBD2	TRBV28	TRBJ2-7	TGTGCCAGCAGTGGGTATGGGACTAGCGGGGCCAGCTCCTACGAGCAGTACTTC	CASSGYGTSGASSYEQYF
few	-	TRBV6-1	TRBJ2-1	TGTGCCAGCAGTCGGAGGGCCGTCACGTTTTACCACAATGAGCAGTTCTTC	CASSRRAVTFYHNEQFF
few	-	TRBV7-9	TRBJ2-1	TGTGCCAGCAGCTTTCGTGGGAGCGACAATGAGCAGTTCTTC	CASSFRGSDNEQFF